The source of this T cell receptor beta chain is a study of CXCR3-negative and CXCR3-positive naive CD8 T cells. About this clonotype: As yet, its antigen is unknown.

Study results and caveats: For CXCR3-positive naive cells, TRB CDR3s were more hydrophobic than those of CXCR3-negative naive cells. Fresh PBMCs served for most assays, and CXCR3 expression fell partially after cryopreservation. Both naive subsets showed comparably high diversity, and memory CD8+ cells showed much lower diversity.

TRB cDNA libraries were made by UMI-labeled 5' RACE. After re-calling the 5' RACE reads, TCRdb lists one entry per CDR3 protein, DNA absent. In total, the table holds approximately 83,000 distinct CDR3 sequences. Naive CD8+ T cells were CD45RO-CCR7+CD27+CD95-. The CDR3 contains 13 residues. Germline CDR1 reads SEHNR; CDR2 reads FQNEAQ (reference sequence). What was sequenced was naive CXCR3- CD8+ T cells from blood. Subset: CD45RO-CCR7+CD27+CD95- naive CD8+ T cells lacking CXCR3 (TNR3-). The clonotype originates from a human donor in good health. Some clones in this sample may be carry-over from other donors' samples. The chain carries TRBV7-9 and TRBJ2-1. The CDR3 loop is CASHEATYNEQFF. Based on the CDR3 plus reference TRBV7-9 and TRBJ2-1, the full variable domain is DTGVSQNPRHKITKRGQNVTFRCDPISEHNRLYWYRQTLGQGPEFLTYFQNEAQLEKSRLLSDRFSAERPKGSFSTLEIQRTEQGDSAMYLCASHEATYNEQFFGPGTRLTVL.